A single sample gave rise to the 32 T cell receptor beta chains below, sequenced in a study of spatial heterogeneity in lung cancer. TCRdb reprocessed the 5' RACE reads via MiXCR and lists one record per CDR3 protein. Counted here are about 110,000 distinct CDR3 sequences, about a tenth occurring once; the ten biggest clones make up 24%. Sample time point: blood at routine non-recurrence follow-up after resection. This specimen was PBMCs, taken at follow-up. The receptors shown here come from a female donor with early-stage non-small cell lung cancer.

The chain links TRBV18 to TRBJ2-5; D ambiguous. V dropped 1 base and J dropped 2 bases, with 8 bases sitting between them. The CDR3 runs 14 residues. CDR1 is KGHSH, CDR2 LQKENI, per germline. CDR3 sequence (DNA): TGTGCCAGCTCACCACTGCCCGGACAAGAGACCCAGTACTTC. Amino acids: CASSPLPGQETQYF.

This clonotype was counted at least ten times. The chain employs TRBV6-6 and TRBJ2-3, with 7 bases fitting TRBD1. V was clipped by 6 bases and J by 2 bases; unmatched bases: 11. The CDR3 spans 16 residues. Germline V gene sequence: CDR1 MNHNY, CDR2 SVGAGI (reference sequence). CDR3 in DNA: TGTGCCAGCAGCTCCCTAAGGGGGCCAAACACAGATACGCAGTATTTT. This gives the protein CASSSLRGPNTDTQYF.

This clonotype was found a few times. The chain joins TRBV24-1 to TRBJ2-3; 7 nucleotides align to TRBD1. This CDR3 has 14 amino acids. Germline V lookup: CDR1 KGHDR, CDR2 SFDVKD. Unmatched junction bases numbered 5, after V lost 9 bases and J lost 0 bases. The DNA of the CDR3 is TGTGCCACCGGAGAGGGGGCGAGCACAGATACGCAGTATTTT. It specifies CATGEGASTDTQYF.

The rearrangement links TRBV29-1 to TRBJ2-2, with 9 bases fitting TRBD2. CDR1 is SQVTM, CDR2 ANQGSEA, per germline. V dropped 5 bases and J dropped 5; count of bases not matched to a gene: 15. The CDR3 spans 17 residues. The DNA for the CDR3 is TGCAGCGTTCCCGCGGTGCATAGCGGGAGTCTTACCGGGGAGCTGTTTTTT. The encoded protein is CSVPAVHSGSLTGELFF.

This clonotype has a count of ten or more. The J gene is TRBJ2-3, the V gene TRBV11-2; D is possibly TRBD2 (6 bases). The CDR3 has 14 amino acids. The germline V and J ends were trimmed by 3 bases and 2 bases, with 9 bases remaining between them. Germline V gene sequence: CDR1 SGHAT, CDR2 FQNNGV. The CDR3, as DNA: TGTGCCAGCAGCTTTTGGACTAACACAGATACGCAGTATTTT. Its protein is CASSFWTNTDTQYF. Drawing the rest from reference TRBV11-2 and TRBJ2-3, the complete variable domain is EAGVAQSPRYKIIEKRQSVAFWCNPISGHATLYWYQQILGQGPKLLIQFQNNGVVDDSQLPKDRFSAERLKGVDSTLKIQPAKLEDSAVYLCASSFWTNTDTQYFGPGTRLTVL.

This clonotype has only a few counts. This chain joins TRBV20-1 and TRBJ2-1; 11 positions agree with TRBD2. Unmatched junction bases numbered 9, after V lost 5 bases and J lost 6 bases. Germline-derived CDR1 and CDR2 are DFQATT and SNEGSKA (reference sequence). The CDR3 consists of 15 residues. The CDR3 DNA reads as TGCAGTGCTTTATCCGGGACTAGCGGAACCAATGAGCAGTTCTTC. This sequence encodes CSALSGTSGTNEQFF.

There are many counts of this clonotype. The chain carries TRBV9 and TRBJ2-1; D uncertain. Trimming left V 2 bases short and J 0 bases short, with 12 bases between. The CDR3 consists of 16 residues. Germline-derived CDR1 and CDR2 are SGDLS and YYNGEE. The CDR3 reads CASSVRSLSSYNEQFF. For the CDR3, the DNA is TGTGCCAGCAGCGTTCGTTCACTTAGCTCCTACAATGAGCAGTTCTTC.

The chain employs TRBV20-1 and TRBJ1-5; D not resolved. This CDR3 has 14 amino acids. Germline lookup yields CDR1 DFQATT and CDR2 SNEGSKA (reference sequence). Between the trimmed V and J ends, which lost 6 bases and 4 bases, there was a span of 16 bases. The CDR3 loop reads CSAHSGRLNQPQHF. CDR3 in DNA: TGCAGTGCCCACAGTGGGAGATTGAATCAGCCCCAGCATTTT.

This clonotype was picked up a small number of times. The chain has TRBV7-8 and TRBJ2-7; no firm D call. Germline V gene lookup returns CDR1 SGHVS and CDR2 FQNEAQ. Trimming pared 1 base from V and 0 bases from J, leaving 7 bases between. The CDR3 sequence is 14 residues long. CDR3 nucleotides: TGTGCCAGCAGCTTAGTAGTAAACTCCTACGAGCAGTACGTC. The encoded protein is CASSLVVNSYEQYV.

V and J are TRBV13 and TRBJ2-1; D is perhaps TRBD2 (6 bases). V lost 5 bases and J 9 bases, leaving 14 bases between the germline ends. Germline V CDR1 and CDR2: PRHDT, FYEKMQ (reference sequence). This CDR3 comprises 13 residues. CDR3 loop: CASSPRGTPEQFF. The CDR3 nucleotides read TGTGCCAGCAGCCCCCGAGGGACTCCTGAGCAGTTCTTC.

In its sample, this clonotype was seen many times. V gene TRBV28 combines with J gene TRBJ1-1; D is possibly TRBD1 (5 bases). CDR1 and CDR2 from the germline V gene are MDHEN and SYDVKM. This CDR3 comprises 12 residues. V was clipped by 10 bases and J by 3 bases, with 12 bases between them. The chain's CDR3 is CATEGSYTEAFF. In DNA, the CDR3 is TGTGCCACCGAGGGGAGCTACACTGAAGCTTTCTTT. The full variable domain, completed using reference TRBV28 and TRBJ1-1, is DVKVTQSSRYLVKRTGEKVFLECVQDMDHENMFWYRQDPGLGLRLIYFSYDVKMKEKGDIPEGYSVSREKKERFSLILESASTNQTSMYLCATEGSYTEAFFGQGTRLTVV.

The chain joins TRBV5-1 to TRBJ1-5, with 8 bases fitting TRBD1. The V gene's germline CDR1 is SGHRS and CDR2 YFSETQ. V was clipped by 3 bases and J by 2 bases; unmatched bases: 4. The CDR3 sequence is 15 residues long. The CDR3 here is CASSSTGEGNQPQHF. The CDR3 DNA sequence: TGCGCCAGCAGCTCGACAGGGGAGGGCAATCAGCCCCAGCATTTT. The whole variable domain, remainder taken from reference TRBV5-1 and TRBJ1-5, is KAGVTQTPRYLIKTRGQQVTLSCSPISGHRSVSWYQQTPGQGLQFLFEYFSETQRNKGNFPGRFSGRQFSNSRSEMNVSTLELGDSALYLCASSSTGEGNQPQHFGDGTRLSIL.

The J gene is TRBJ1-2, the V gene TRBV7-2, with D maybe TRBD1 (5 bases). The germline CDR1 and CDR2 sequences are SGHTA and FQGNSA. Between the trimmed V and J ends, which lost 5 bases and 4 bases, there was a span of 14 bases. The CDR3 is 14 amino acids. CDR3 DNA: TGTGCCAGCAGCCCACAGGACGGCCTCTATGGCTACACCTTC. Protein sequence: CASSPQDGLYGYTF.

In its sample, this clonotype was seen many times. The rearrangement links TRBV28 to TRBJ1-2; 7 bases align to TRBD1. After removal of 6 bases from V and 2 bases from J, the junction contained 3 bases not matched to a gene. Germline V gene lookup returns CDR1 MDHEN and CDR2 SYDVKM. The length of the CDR3 is 13 residues. CDR3 DNA sequence: TGTGCCAGCAGGGTACAGGGGAACTATGGCTACACCTTC. Translating it yields CASRVQGNYGYTF.

The rearrangement links TRBV20-1 to TRBJ2-1; possible D gene TRBD1, 6 bases. Germline V gene lookup returns CDR1 DFQATT and CDR2 SNEGSKA (reference sequence). The V gene lost 0 bases and the J gene lost 5 bases, with 20 bases spanning the gap. This CDR3 contains 17 residues. The CDR3 DNA reads as TGCAGTGCTAGAGATTTCCGGACAGCCTCCGGGGACAATGAGCAGTTCTTC. It codes for CSARDFRTASGDNEQFF.

In this sample, this clonotype turned up a few times. The chain joins TRBV12-3 or TRBV12-4 to TRBJ2-1; no reliable D call. V shed 3 bases and J shed 6 bases, with 6 bases lying between them. The CDR3 has 12 residues. The CDR3 is CASSFFGNEQFF. The CDR3 coding sequence is TGTGCCAGCAGTTTTTTTGGCAATGAGCAGTTCTTC.

This clonotype came up a few times. This chain uses TRBV6-5 with TRBJ2-1; D may be TRBD2 (6 bases). The ends were cut back, 4 bases at V and 5 bases at J, with 9 bases in the middle. The CDR3 totals 13 residues. The germline gives CDR1 MNHEY, CDR2 SVGAGI. As DNA, the CDR3 is TGTGCCAGCAGTTCCGGACTACACAATGAGCAGTTCTTC. Its protein is CASSSGLHNEQFF.

This clonotype was seen a few times. DNA of the CDR3: TGTGCCAGCAGTTTTTTAAGCAATCAGCCCCAGCATTTT. This codes for CASSFLSNQPQHF. The V call is TRBV27, the J call TRBJ1-5, with D unclear. With 3 bases removed from V and 1 base from J, the gap between germline ends came to 4 bases. Germline CDR1 MNHEY, CDR2 SMNVEV (reference sequence). The CDR3 length is 13 residues.

V usage is TRBV6-5 and J usage is TRBJ2-3; the D gene is possibly TRBD1 (5 bases). Germline V gene lookup returns CDR1 MNHEY and CDR2 SVGAGI. This CDR3 is 16 amino acids long. V lost 0 bases to trimming and J lost 4 bases, with 14 bases between them. CDR3 residues: CASSYSFSTASDTQYF. CDR3 DNA sequence: TGTGCCAGCAGTTACTCTTTCTCGACAGCTTCAGATACGCAGTATTTT.

The rearrangement joins TRBV2 to TRBJ2-5; 8 positions match TRBD1. Trimming removed 6 bases from V and 5 bases from J; junction bases left unmatched: 8. This CDR3 contains 14 residues. Germline-derived CDR1 and CDR2 are SNHLY and FYNNEI. The DNA for the CDR3 is TGTGCCAGCAGCTCCAGGACAGGGTCGGAGACCCAGTACTTC. It specifies CASSSRTGSETQYF.

J is TRBJ1-5 and V is TRBV6-1, with D possibly being TRBD1 (5 bases). This CDR3 is 15 amino acids long. Trimming stripped 7 bases from V and 4 bases from J, with 17 bases between. The germline V gene encodes CDR1 MNHNS and CDR2 SASEGT. CDR3 coding DNA: TGTGCCAGCATCACAGGTGGGGCCGAAAATCAGCCCCAGCATTTT. Translated, it gives CASITGGAENQPQHF.

This clonotype has ten or more counts. This chain uses TRBV18 with TRBJ2-3, with D possibly matching TRBD2 (5 bases). This CDR3 comprises 14 residues. The germline V gene encodes CDR1 KGHSH and CDR2 LQKENI. V was pared by 3 bases and J by 8 bases, with 15 bases between. The CDR3 sequence: CASSPGDVGITQYF. The CDR3 DNA sequence: TGTGCCAGCTCACCGGGAGACGTCGGGATTACGCAGTATTTT.

This clonotype was observed at least ten times. The chain recombines TRBV27 with TRBJ1-1; D may be TRBD1 (5 bases). The V end was cut by 0 bases, the J end by 1 base, with 6 bases between. This CDR3 has 14 residues. CDR1 is MNHEY, CDR2 SMNVEV, per germline (reference sequence). The CDR3 nucleotides read TGTGCCAGCAGTTTATCGACAGCGAACACTGAAGCTTTCTTT. Translating it yields CASSLSTANTEAFF.

This clonotype was recorded a few times. The V call is TRBV10-2, the J call TRBJ1-2; D might be TRBD1 (6 bases). V shed 3 bases and J shed 6 bases, with 11 bases lying between them. CDR1 and CDR2 (germline): WSHSY, SAAADI. The CDR3 covers 13 residues. This chain's CDR3 is CASSETGGDGYTF. Here the CDR3 DNA reads TGCGCCAGCAGTGAAACGGGGGGCGATGGCTACACCTTC.

This clonotype has a handful of counts. V is TRBV7-8 and J is TRBJ2-5; 7 bases fit TRBD1. V was clipped by 3 bases and J by 5 bases; unmatched bases: 12. The germline gives CDR1 SGHVS, CDR2 FQNEAQ. The CDR3 consists of 16 residues. The CDR3, as DNA: TGTGCCAGCAGCTTGACCCGAACAGGGGTACGGGAGACCCAGTACTTC. This codes for CASSLTRTGVRETQYF.

J is TRBJ1-5 and V is TRBV19, with 9 bases identical to TRBD1. There are 13 residues in the CDR3. V gave up 7 bases and J gave up 7 bases; unmatched junction bases: 5. Germline assignment: CDR1 LNHDA and CDR2 SQIVND (reference sequence). The CDR3 spells CASIPDRGQPQHF. In nucleotides, the CDR3 is TGTGCCAGTATCCCGGACAGGGGACAGCCCCAGCATTTT.

This clonotype was recorded at least ten times. CDR3 sequence reads: CSARGFGGQGNYGYTF. The CDR3 DNA sequence: TGCAGTGCTAGAGGTTTCGGGGGACAGGGGAACTATGGCTACACCTTC. The chain recombines TRBV20-1 with TRBJ1-2; TRBD1 matches at 10 bases. CDR1 is DFQATT, CDR2 SNEGSKA, per germline (reference sequence). V lost 1 base, J lost 2 bases, and 7 bases stayed unmatched. This CDR3 region has 16 residues.

The table lists this clonotype with a few counts. The chain joins TRBV6-1 to TRBJ2-7, with TRBD2 matching over 12 bases. CDR1 is MNHNS and CDR2 is SASEGT in the germline V gene. V lost 5 bases, J lost 4 bases, and 6 bases stayed unmatched. The CDR3 has 15 amino acids. The CDR3 sequence: CASSRGTSGSYEQYV. CDR3 sequence (DNA): TGTGCCAGCAGTCGCGGGACTAGCGGGTCGTACGAGCAGTACGTC.

V and J are TRBV24-1 and TRBJ2-6, with 9 bases matching TRBD2. The CDR3 totals 19 residues. The trim removed 5 bases at V and 0 bases at J, leaving 10 bases unmatched. CDR1 KGHDR and CDR2 SFDVKD come from the germline V gene. The CDR3 nucleotides read TGTGCCACCAGTGGTGCTTATAGCGGGAGCCCCTCTGGGGCCAACGTCCTGACTTTC. This encodes CATSGAYSGSPSGANVLTF.

This chain connects TRBV20-1 to TRBJ2-5; D remains ambiguous. Trimming pared 6 bases from V and 5 bases from J, leaving 16 bases between. The germline gives CDR1 DFQATT, CDR2 SNEGSKA (reference sequence). The CDR3 is 13 residues long. The CDR3 DNA sequence: TGCAGTGCCCAGACACGGATTGGGGAGACCCAGTACTTC. This translates into CSAQTRIGETQYF.

The rearrangement links TRBV6-2 or TRBV6-3 to TRBJ2-1, with a tentative D call TRBD2 (6 bases). CDR1 is MNHEY and CDR2 is SVGEGT in the germline V gene. The CDR3 loop spans 14 amino acids. V gave up 6 bases and J gave up 0 bases, with 9 bases separating them. The CDR3 DNA sequence: TGTGCCAGCAGCCGCGGGAACTCCTACAATGAGCAGTTCTTC. It yields the protein CASSRGNSYNEQFF.

As concerns this clonotype: The junction departs from the called germline gene at one end, perhaps through a read error. The CDR3 region has the DNA TGTGTCAGCAGCCAAGTATCCGGGACTAGCGGATCCTACAATGAGCAGTTCTTC. This sequence encodes CVSSQVSGTSGSYNEQFF. The chain combines TRBV3-1 with TRBJ2-1; 11 positions match TRBD2. The germline V gene has CDR1 LGHDT and CDR2 YNNKEL (reference sequence). CDR3 length: 18 residues.